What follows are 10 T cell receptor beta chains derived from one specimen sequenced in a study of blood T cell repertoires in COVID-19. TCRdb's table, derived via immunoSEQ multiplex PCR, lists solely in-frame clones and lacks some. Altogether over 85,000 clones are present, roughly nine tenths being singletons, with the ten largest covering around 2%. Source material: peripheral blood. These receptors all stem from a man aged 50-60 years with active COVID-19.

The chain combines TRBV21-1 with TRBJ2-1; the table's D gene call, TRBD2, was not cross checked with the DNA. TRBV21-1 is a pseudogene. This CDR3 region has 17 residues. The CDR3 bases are TGTGCCAGCAGCACAAAACCGGGACTAGCGGGAGGAAATGAGCAGTTCTTC. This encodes CASSTKPGLAGGNEQFF.

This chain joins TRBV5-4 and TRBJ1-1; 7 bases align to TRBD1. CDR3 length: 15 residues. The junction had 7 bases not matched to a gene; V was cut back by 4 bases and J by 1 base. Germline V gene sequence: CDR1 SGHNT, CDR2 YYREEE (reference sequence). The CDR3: CASSAEQGRNTEAFF. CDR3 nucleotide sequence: TGTGCCAGCAGCGCTGAACAGGGGAGGAACACTGAAGCTTTCTTT.

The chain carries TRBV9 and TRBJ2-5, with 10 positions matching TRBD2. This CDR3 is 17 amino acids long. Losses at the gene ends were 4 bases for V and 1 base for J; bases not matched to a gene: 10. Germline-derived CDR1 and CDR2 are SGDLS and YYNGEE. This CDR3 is CASSPQRTSGVQETQYF. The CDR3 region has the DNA TGTGCCAGCAGCCCCCAGAGGACTAGCGGAGTCCAAGAGACCCAGTACTTC. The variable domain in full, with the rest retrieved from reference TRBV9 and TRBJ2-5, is DSGVTQTPKHLITATGQRVTLRCSPRSGDLSVYWYQQSLDQGLQFLIQYYNGEERAKGNILERFSAQQFPDLHSELNLSSLELGDSALYFCASSPQRTSGVQETQYFGPGTRLLVL.

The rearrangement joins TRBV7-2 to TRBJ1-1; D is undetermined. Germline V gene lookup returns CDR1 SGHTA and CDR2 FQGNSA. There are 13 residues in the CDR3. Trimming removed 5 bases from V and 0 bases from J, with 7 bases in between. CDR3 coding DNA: TGTGCCAGCAGCGTCAGTATGAACACTGAAGCTTTCTTT. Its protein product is CASSVSMNTEAFF.

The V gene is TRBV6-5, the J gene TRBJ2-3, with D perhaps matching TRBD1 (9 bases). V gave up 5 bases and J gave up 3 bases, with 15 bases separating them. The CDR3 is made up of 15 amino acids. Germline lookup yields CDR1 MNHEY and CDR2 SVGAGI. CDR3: CASSTGGTGTDTQYF. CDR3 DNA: TGTGCCAGCAGTACGGGAGGGACAGGGACAGATACGCAGTATTTT.

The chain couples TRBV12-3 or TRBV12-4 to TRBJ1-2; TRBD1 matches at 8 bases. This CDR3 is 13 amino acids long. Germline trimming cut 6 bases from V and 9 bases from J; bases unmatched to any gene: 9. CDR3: CASSRGQGRSYTF. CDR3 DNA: TGTGCCAGCAGCCGTGGACAGGGTCGGAGCTACACCTTC.

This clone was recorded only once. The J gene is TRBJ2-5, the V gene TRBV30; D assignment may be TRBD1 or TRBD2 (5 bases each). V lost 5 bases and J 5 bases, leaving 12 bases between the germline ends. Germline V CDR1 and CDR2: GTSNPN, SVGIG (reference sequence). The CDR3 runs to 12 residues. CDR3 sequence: CAWGGGAETQYF. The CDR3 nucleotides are TGTGCCTGGGGAGGTGGGGCGGAGACCCAGTACTTC.

The CDR3 sequence is CASRQFGGKTKETQYF. DNA of the CDR3: TGTGCCAGCAGACAATTCGGCGGGAAAACGAAAGAGACCCAGTACTTC. This chain uses TRBV11-2 with TRBJ2-5; D perhaps matches TRBD2 (6 bases). This CDR3 contains 16 residues. Germline V gene sequence: CDR1 SGHAT, CDR2 FQNNGV. V was clipped by 6 bases and J by 3 bases, with 20 bases between them.

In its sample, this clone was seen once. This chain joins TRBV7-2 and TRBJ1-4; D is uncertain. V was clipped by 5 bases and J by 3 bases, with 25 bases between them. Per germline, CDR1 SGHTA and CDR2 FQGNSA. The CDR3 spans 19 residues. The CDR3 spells CASSPHPVLTFEANEKLFF. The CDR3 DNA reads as TGTGCCAGCAGCCCTCATCCGGTCTTAACCTTCGAGGCTAATGAAAAACTGTTTTTT.

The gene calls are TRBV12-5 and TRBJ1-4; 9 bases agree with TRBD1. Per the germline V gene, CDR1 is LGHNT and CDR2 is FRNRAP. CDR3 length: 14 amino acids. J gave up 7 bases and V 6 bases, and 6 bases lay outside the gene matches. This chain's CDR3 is CASGVGQGREKLFF. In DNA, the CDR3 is TGTGCTAGTGGAGTGGGACAGGGCCGTGAAAAACTGTTTTTT. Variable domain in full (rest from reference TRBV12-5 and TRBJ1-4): DARVTQTPRHKVTEMGQEVTMRCQPILGHNTVFWYRQTMMQGLELLAYFRNRAPLDDSGMPKDRFSAEMPDATLATLKIQPSEPRDSAVYFCASGVGQGREKLFFGSGTQLSVL.